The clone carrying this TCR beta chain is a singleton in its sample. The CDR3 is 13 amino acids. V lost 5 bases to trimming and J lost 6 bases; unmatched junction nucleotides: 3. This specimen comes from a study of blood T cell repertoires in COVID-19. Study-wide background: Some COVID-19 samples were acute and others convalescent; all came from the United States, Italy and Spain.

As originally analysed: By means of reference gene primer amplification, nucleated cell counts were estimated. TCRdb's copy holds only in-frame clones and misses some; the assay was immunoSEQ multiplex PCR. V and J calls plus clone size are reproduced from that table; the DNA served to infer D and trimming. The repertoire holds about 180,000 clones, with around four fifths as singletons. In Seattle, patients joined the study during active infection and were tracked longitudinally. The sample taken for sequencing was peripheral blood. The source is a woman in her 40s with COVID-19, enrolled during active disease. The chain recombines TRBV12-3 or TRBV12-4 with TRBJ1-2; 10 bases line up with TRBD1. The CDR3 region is CASSRGQGHGYTF. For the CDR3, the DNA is TGTGCCAGCAGTCGGGGACAGGGGCATGGCTACACCTTC.